The 11 T cell receptor beta chains in this list originate from one sample, sequenced in a study of shared clonotypes between healthy human individuals. Assay used: immunoSEQ multiplex PCR; TCRdb lists only in-frame clones, some missing. The table shows around 990,000 clones, with around three quarters occurring only once. The sequencing sample was made of memory CD4+ T cells from PBMCs. Sample subset: CD45RA-negative fraction. Receptor source: a man aged 18 to 30 in good health. Some clones in this sample may be carry-over from other donors' samples.

Notes on this clone: Other DNA sequences in this specimen translate into the identical CDR3. The chain carries TRBV5-1 and TRBJ2-5, with a tentative D call TRBD2 (5 bases). CDR1 is SGHRS and CDR2 is YFSETQ in the germline V gene. V was cut by 3 bases and J by 5 bases, with 11 bases left in between. CDR3 length equals 13 residues. As DNA, the CDR3 is TGCGCCAGCAGCTCCGGACTTAGGGAGACCCAGTACTTC. Residues: CASSSGLRETQYF. Filled out from reference TRBV5-1 and TRBJ2-5, the complete variable domain reads KAGVTQTPRYLIKTRGQQVTLSCSPISGHRSVSWYQQTPGQGLQFLFEYFSETQRNKGNFPGRFSGRQFSNSRSEMNVSTLELGDSALYLCASSSGLRETQYFGPGTRLLVL.

The rearrangement links TRBV27 to TRBJ2-7; 10 bases match TRBD2. Germline V gene data show CDR1 as MNHEY and CDR2 as SMNVEV (reference sequence). Trimming took 2 bases from V and 3 from J; bases not matched to a gene: 4. The CDR3 spans 15 residues. CDR3 sequence: CASSLASGSFYEQYF. The CDR3 DNA reads as TGTGCCAGCAGTTTAGCTAGCGGGAGCTTCTACGAGCAGTACTTC.

This clone was counted once. The sample holds other DNA sequences that translate to the same CDR3. The chain carries TRBV9 and TRBJ2-2; D tentatively reads TRBD1 or TRBD2 (5 bases each). V shed 0 bases and J shed 5 bases, with 11 bases lying between them. Germline assignment: CDR1 SGDLS and CDR2 YYNGEE. This CDR3 contains 15 residues. The CDR3 nucleotides are TGTGCCAGCAGCGTAGATGGGGGTAGGACCGGGGAGCTGTTTTTT. Protein product: CASSVDGGRTGELFF.

The V gene is TRBV7-8, the J gene TRBJ2-7, with 8 positions matching TRBD1. There are 14 residues in the CDR3. The J segment lost 6 bases and the V segment lost 2 bases, leaving 6 bases of the junction unmatched. CDR1 SGHVS and CDR2 FQNEAQ come from the germline V gene. Here the CDR3 DNA reads TGTGCCAGCAGCTTAAAACAGGGGGTAGGCGAGCAGTACTTC. Its translation is CASSLKQGVGEQYF.

Points on this clone: With a much larger clone just one base away, this may be a read error. Other DNA sequences of this sample code for an identical CDR3. The chain links TRBV6-1 to TRBJ2-7; 7 nucleotides line up with TRBD1. V was pared by 2 bases and J by 2 bases, with 3 bases of the junction left unmatched. The germline gives CDR1 MNHNS, CDR2 SASEGT. The CDR3 loop spans 14 amino acids. The CDR3 sequence is CASSEQGQTYEQYF. The CDR3 DNA reads TGTGCCAGCAGTGAACAGGGACAGACCTACGAGCAGTACTTC.

The rearrangement joins TRBV11-1 to TRBJ1-1; D is undetermined. CDR1 SGHAT and CDR2 FQDESV come from the germline V gene (reference sequence). This CDR3 comprises 16 residues. The V end was cut by 3 bases, the J end by 0 bases, with 14 bases between. CDR3 loop: CASSFTEGPMNTEAFF. DNA for the CDR3: TGTGCCAGCAGCTTTACTGAGGGTCCCATGAACACTGAAGCTTTCTTT. Full variable domain (remainder filled in from reference TRBV11-1 and TRBJ1-1): EAEVAQSPRYKITEKSQAVAFWCDPISGHATLYWYRQILGQGPELLVQFQDESVVDDSQLPKDRFSAERLKGVDSTLKIQPAELGDSAMYLCASSFTEGPMNTEAFFGQGTRLTVV.

V and J are TRBV6-1 and TRBJ2-3; maybe TRBD2 (6 bases). The CDR3 has 13 amino acids. V lost 4 bases and J lost 6, with 11 bases in between. Germline CDR1 and CDR2: MNHNS and SASEGT. CDR3 DNA: TGTGCCAGCAGTGTCGGGAGTCGGGATACGCAGTATTTT. Protein sequence: CASSVGSRDTQYF.

The chain joins TRBV2 to TRBJ1-5, with 8 bases aligning to TRBD1. With V trimmed by 5 bases and J by 7 bases, 13 bases remained unmatched. The germline V gene encodes CDR1 SNHLY and CDR2 FYNNEI. The CDR3 consists of 16 residues. The CDR3 bases are TGTGCCAGCAGTCCCCCCGGGACAGGCTGGAACCAGCCCCAGCATTTT. It translates to CASSPPGTGWNQPQHF. The full variable domain, with the rest looked up from reference TRBV2 and TRBJ1-5, is EPEVTQTPSHQVTQMGQEVILRCVPISNHLYFYWYRQILGQKVEFLVSFYNNEISEKSEIFDDQFSVERPDGSNFTLKIRSTKLEDSAMYFCASSPPGTGWNQPQHFGDGTRLSIL.

CDR3 sequence reads: CASSKGRGWGSYEQYF. The CDR3 nucleotides are TGTGCCAGCAGCAAGGGGCGAGGGTGGGGATCCTACGAGCAGTACTTC. The chain is built from TRBV7-9 and TRBJ2-7; D may be TRBD1 or TRBD2 (5 bases each). Trimming took 5 bases from V and 1 from J, leaving 18 bases between them. The CDR3 is 16 amino acids. Germline CDR1 and CDR2: SEHNR and FQNEAQ (reference sequence).

The chain has TRBV18 and TRBJ1-2; D gene uncertain. Trimming took 2 bases from V and 8 from J, leaving 12 bases between them. Germline lookup yields CDR1 KGHSH and CDR2 LQKENI. The CDR3 is 13 residues long. In nucleotides, the CDR3 is TGTGCCAGCTCACCAGCCAGTCGAGAGGGCTACACCTTC. Translating gives CASSPASREGYTF.

The chain links TRBV9 to TRBJ2-2; 8 positions agree with TRBD1. The CDR3 sequence is 15 residues long. V lost 2 bases to trimming and J lost 6 bases; unmatched junction nucleotides: 6. CDR1 and CDR2 (germline): SGDLS, YYNGEE. The CDR3 loop reads CASSVGQVESGELFF. The CDR3 DNA follows: TGTGCCAGCAGCGTGGGACAGGTGGAGTCCGGGGAGCTGTTTTTT.